This TCR beta chain was observed in a study of cytomegalovirus exposure and HLA in healthy donors. In the PCR, 60 Vbeta and 13 Jbeta primers were used. Method: immunoSEQ multiplex PCR; TCRdb's copy keeps in-frame clones and lacks some. The data hold approximately 97,000 clones, with 83% observed a single time. The V gene end was trimmed by 6 bases and the J gene end by 0 bases; junction bases not matched to a gene: 5. Germline CDR1 and CDR2: MNHNS and SASEGT. The CDR3 has 15 amino acids. The V call is TRBV6-1, the J call TRBJ1-3; 7 nucleotides align to TRBD1. Specimen: PBMCs. The clonotype was recovered from a man between 40 and 49 years old in good health and CMV-seronegative. CDR3 sequence reads: CASSMTGSSGNTIYF. Here the CDR3 DNA reads TGTGCCAGCAGCATGACAGGGAGCTCTGGAAACACCATATATTTT.